The 9 T cell receptor beta chains presented below share a single source sample, sequenced in a study of radiotherapy plus CTLA-4 blockade in lung cancer. Data came from immunoSEQ multiplex PCR; TCRdb stores just in-frame clones and leaves some out. The sample has tens of thousands of clones, less than 90% seen once. The material was peripheral blood, obtained from a patient treated with radiotherapy plus ipilimumab. The receptors shown here come from a human donor with non-small cell lung cancer who had stable disease on radiotherapy plus ipilimumab.

The chain uses TRBV19 and TRBJ1-6, with 7 bases identical to TRBD1. The CDR3 is 19 residues long. Trimming took 3 bases from V and 4 from J; bases not matched to a gene: 15. Germline V gene data show CDR1 as LNHDA and CDR2 as SQIVND (reference sequence). In DNA form, the CDR3 reads TGTGCCAGTAGTATGGCGGTACGTGGACAGGTGAATTATAATTCACCCCTCCACTTT. As protein: CASSMAVRGQVNYNSPLHF. Filled out from reference TRBV19 and TRBJ1-6, the complete variable domain reads DGGITQSPKYLFRKEGQNVTLSCEQNLNHDAMYWYRQDPGQGLRLIYYSQIVNDFQKGDIAEGYSVSREKKESFPLTVTSAQKNPTAFYLCASSMAVRGQVNYNSPLHFGNGTRLTVT.

V and J are TRBV2 and TRBJ1-5; the D gene is possibly TRBD1 (6 bases). The CDR3 is 15 residues long. From germline, CDR1 is SNHLY and CDR2 FYNNEI. Between the trimmed V and J ends, which lost 6 bases and 2 bases, there was a span of 14 bases. The CDR3 DNA is TGTGCCAGCAGACAGGGTATTGGCGGCAATCAGCCCCAGCATTTT. Amino acids: CASRQGIGGNQPQHF.

The rearrangement joins TRBV6-5 to TRBJ2-7; no reliable D call. Germline V CDR1 and CDR2: MNHEY, SVGAGI. V was cut by 4 bases and J by 3 bases, with 16 bases left in between. The CDR3 runs to 15 residues. The CDR3: CASSSPAWADYEQYF. The DNA for the CDR3 is TGTGCCAGCAGTTCCCCCGCTTGGGCCGACTACGAGCAGTACTTC.

V and J are TRBV6-1 and TRBJ1-1; 8 nucleotides line up with TRBD1. This CDR3 comprises 14 residues. Germline V gene data show CDR1 as MNHNS and CDR2 as SASEGT. Losses at the gene ends were 5 bases for V and 4 bases for J; bases not matched to a gene: 6. The CDR3 loop is CASSPDRGGTEAFF. CDR3 bases: TGTGCCAGCAGTCCCGACAGGGGTGGCACTGAAGCTTTCTTT.

This clone showed up just once. The chain joins TRBV25-1 to TRBJ2-1; TRBD2 agrees at 8 bases. Unmatched junction bases numbered 8, after V lost 3 bases and J lost 10 bases. The germline CDR1 and CDR2 sequences are MGHDK and SYGVNS. This CDR3 comprises 14 residues. CDR3: CASSDYGLALEQFF. For the CDR3, the DNA is TGTGCCAGCAGTGACTACGGACTAGCCTTGGAGCAGTTCTTC.

The chain recombines TRBV9 with TRBJ2-7, with TRBD2 identical over 8 bases. The CDR3 is 15 amino acids. CDR1 is SGDLS, CDR2 YYNGEE, per germline. With V trimmed by 0 bases and J by 2 bases, 4 bases remained unmatched. The CDR3 coding sequence is TGTGCCAGCAGCGTAGATAGCGGGGCAGCCTACGAGCAGTACTTC. Translation: CASSVDSGAAYEQYF.

V usage is TRBV7-9 and J usage is TRBJ2-3; 8 nucleotides agree with TRBD2. The CDR3 totals 15 residues. V dropped 2 bases and J dropped 6; count of bases not matched to a gene: 7. The germline V gene has CDR1 SEHNR and CDR2 FQNEAQ (reference sequence). The CDR3, as DNA: TGTGCCAGCAGCTTAATGAGCGGGGGAGGGGATACGCAGTATTTT. Its protein is CASSLMSGGGDTQYF.

The chain employs TRBV4-1 and TRBJ2-1; D is unresolved. CDR1 and CDR2 (germline): MGHRA, YSYEKL. There are 16 residues in the CDR3. V was clipped by 2 bases and J by 0 bases, with 11 bases between them. The CDR3: CASSQWSQSSYNEQFF. CDR3 bases: TGCGCCAGCAGCCAATGGTCCCAGAGCTCCTACAATGAGCAGTTCTTC.

The CDR3 region is CASSPYRGGNQPQHF. The CDR3 bases are TGTGCCAGCAGTCCCTACAGGGGCGGCAATCAGCCCCAGCATTTT. The chain recombines TRBV28 with TRBJ1-5, with 7 bases matching TRBD1. Germline values: CDR1 MDHEN, CDR2 SYDVKM. The J segment lost 2 bases and the V segment lost 5 bases, leaving 6 bases of the junction unmatched. This CDR3 has 15 amino acids.